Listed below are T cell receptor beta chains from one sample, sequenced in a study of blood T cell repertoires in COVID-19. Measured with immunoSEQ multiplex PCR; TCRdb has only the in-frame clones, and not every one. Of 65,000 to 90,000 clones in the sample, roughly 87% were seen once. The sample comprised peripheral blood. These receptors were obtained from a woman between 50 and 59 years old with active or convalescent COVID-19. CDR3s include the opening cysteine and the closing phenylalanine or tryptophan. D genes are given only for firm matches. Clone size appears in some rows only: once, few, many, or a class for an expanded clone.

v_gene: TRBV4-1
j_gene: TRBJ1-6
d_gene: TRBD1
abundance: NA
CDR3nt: TGCGCCAGCAGCCTGATCGTCGGACAGGGTAATTCACCCCTCCACTTT
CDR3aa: CASSLIVGQGNSPLHF

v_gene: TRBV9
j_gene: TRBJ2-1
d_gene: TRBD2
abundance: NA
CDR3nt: TGTGCCAGCAGTAGGCTAGCGGCGCCGCAAAGCTCCTACAATGAGCAGTTCTTC
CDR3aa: CASSRLAAPQSSYNEQFF

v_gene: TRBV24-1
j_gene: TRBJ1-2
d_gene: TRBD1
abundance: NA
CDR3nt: TGTGCCACCAGTGATTCCCAGGGGGCGCGCGGCTATGGCTACACCTTC
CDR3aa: CATSDSQGARGYGYTF

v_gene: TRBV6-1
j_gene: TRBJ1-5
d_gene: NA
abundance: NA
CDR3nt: TGTGCCAGCAGTGAAAGGGGGGGGGATCAGCCCCAGCATTTT
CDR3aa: CASSERGGDQPQHF

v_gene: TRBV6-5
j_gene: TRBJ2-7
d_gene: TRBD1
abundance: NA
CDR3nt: TGTGCCAGCAGCCACCGGACAGGGAACTACGAGCAGTACTTC
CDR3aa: CASSHRTGNYEQYF

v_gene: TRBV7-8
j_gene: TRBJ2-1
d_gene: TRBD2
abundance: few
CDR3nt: TGTGCCTCCAAGGGAGGGTCCTACAATGAGCAGTTCTTC
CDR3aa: CASKGGSYNEQFF

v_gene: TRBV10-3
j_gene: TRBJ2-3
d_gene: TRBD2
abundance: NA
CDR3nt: TGTGCCATCAGTGATGTAGCGGGGGGGCCGGATACGCAGTATTTT
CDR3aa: CAISDVAGGPDTQYF

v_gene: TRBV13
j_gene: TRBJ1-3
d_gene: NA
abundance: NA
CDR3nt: TGTGCCAGCACCCGGCCGGGAGTCTCTGGAAACACCATATATTTT
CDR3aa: CASTRPGVSGNTIYF

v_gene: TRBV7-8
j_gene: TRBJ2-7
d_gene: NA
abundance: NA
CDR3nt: TGTGCCAGCAGCCGGACAGTGTCCTACGAGCAGTACTTC
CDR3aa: CASSRTVSYEQYF

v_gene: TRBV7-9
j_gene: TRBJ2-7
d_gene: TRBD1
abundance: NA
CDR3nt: TGTGCCAGCAGCCAAATTTCCGGGACAGGGGGTCGCGAGCAGTACTTC
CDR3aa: CASSQISGTGGREQYF

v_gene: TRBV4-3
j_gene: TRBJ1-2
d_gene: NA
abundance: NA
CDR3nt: TGCGCCAGCAGCCATGTACAGGGAGATGGCTACACCTTC
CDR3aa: CASSHVQGDGYTF

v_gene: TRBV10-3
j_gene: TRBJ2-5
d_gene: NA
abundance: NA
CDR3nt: TGTGCCTCGACGGAGCGAGACCAAGAGACCCAGTACTTC
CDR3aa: CASTERDQETQYF

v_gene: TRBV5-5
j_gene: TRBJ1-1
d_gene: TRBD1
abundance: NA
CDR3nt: TGTGCCAGCAGCTTCGAGGGGACAGGGTTGAGGACTGAAGCTTTCTTT
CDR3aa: CASSFEGTGLRTEAFF

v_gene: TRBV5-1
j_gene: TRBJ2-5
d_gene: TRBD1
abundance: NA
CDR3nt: TGCGCCAGCAGCTTGGGGGACAGGGGTACGGAGACCCAGTACTTC
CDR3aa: CASSLGDRGTETQYF

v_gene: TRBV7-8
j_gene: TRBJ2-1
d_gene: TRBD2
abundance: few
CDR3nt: TGTGCCAGCAGCGTGAGCGGGGGGGCTTACAATGAGCAGTTCTTC
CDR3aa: CASSVSGGAYNEQFF

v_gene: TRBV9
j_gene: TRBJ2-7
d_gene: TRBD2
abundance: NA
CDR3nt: TGTGCCAGCAGTCCAGACGCTAGCGGGATCTCCTACGAGCAGTACTTC
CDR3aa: CASSPDASGISYEQYF

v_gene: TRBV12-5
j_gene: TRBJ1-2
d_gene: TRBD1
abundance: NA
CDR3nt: TGTGCTAGTGGTACCGCCCAGGGGGATGGCTACACCTTC
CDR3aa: CASGTAQGDGYTF

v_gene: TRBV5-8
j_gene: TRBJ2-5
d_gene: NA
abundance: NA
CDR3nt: TGTGCCAGCAGCTTGGTTCAGGGTCGTGGAGAGACCCAGTACTTC
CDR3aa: CASSLVQGRGETQYF

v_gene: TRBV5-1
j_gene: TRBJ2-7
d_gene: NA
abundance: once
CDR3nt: TGCGCCAGCAGCTTGTCCCCAGGGTTTTTCTCCGAGCAGTACTTC
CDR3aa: CASSLSPGFFSEQYF

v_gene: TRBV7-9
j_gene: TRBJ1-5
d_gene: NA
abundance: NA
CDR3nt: TGTGCCAGCAGCTTAGACGCAGGGGCTTATCAGCCCCAGCATTTT
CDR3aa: CASSLDAGAYQPQHF

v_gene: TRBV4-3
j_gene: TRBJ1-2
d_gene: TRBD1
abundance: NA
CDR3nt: TGCGCCAGCAGCCCTCGACAGGGGGCTTCTGGCTACACCTTC
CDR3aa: CASSPRQGASGYTF

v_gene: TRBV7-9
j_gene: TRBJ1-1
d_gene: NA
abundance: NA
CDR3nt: TGTGCCAGCAGCTCACAACCCACTGAAGCTTTCTTT
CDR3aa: CASSSQPTEAFF

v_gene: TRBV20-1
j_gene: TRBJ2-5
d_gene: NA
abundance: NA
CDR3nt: TGCAGTGCTAGCGGTTCAGAGACCCAGTACTTC
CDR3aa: CSASGSETQYF

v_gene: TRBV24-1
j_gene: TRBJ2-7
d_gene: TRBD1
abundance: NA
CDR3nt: TGTGCCACCTCAGACAGGGGAAGCCAGCAGTACTTC
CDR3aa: CATSDRGSQQYF

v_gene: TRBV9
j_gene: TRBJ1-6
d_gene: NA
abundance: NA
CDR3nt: TGTGCCAGCAGCGTAGCGGGCGCGGGATATAATTCACCCCTCCACTTT
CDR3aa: CASSVAGAGYNSPLHF

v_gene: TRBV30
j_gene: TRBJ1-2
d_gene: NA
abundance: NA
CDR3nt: TGTGCCTGGACTGACCGGAATCTGGGCAACTATGGCTACACCTTC
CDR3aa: CAWTDRNLGNYGYTF

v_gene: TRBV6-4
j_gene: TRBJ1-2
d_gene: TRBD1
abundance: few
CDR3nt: TGTGCCAGCAGTGATTCCCCCGGACAGGGTGGCTATGGCTACACCTTC
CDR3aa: CASSDSPGQGGYGYTF

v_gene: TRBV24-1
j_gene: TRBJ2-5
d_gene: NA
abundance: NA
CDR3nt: TGTGCCACCAGTGAACCTGGACTACTCCAAGAGACCCAGTACTTC
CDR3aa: CATSEPGLLQETQYF